This record concerns one T cell receptor (beta chain) sequence. Its antigen remains undetermined. No base quality values were provided; no much bigger clone lies one nucleotide off. Looking up the germline V gene yields CDR1 LGHNA and CDR2 YSLEER. Germline trimming: 0 bases from V, 4 bases from J; junction bases outside gene matches: 4. The CDR3 goes from the cysteine to the phenylalanine over 15 residues. The CDR3 DNA has 45 bases and is translated from base 1. These data belong to a study of blood T cell repertoires in COVID-19 (TCRdb year 2020). About the full investigation: Samples from collaborators originated in the United States, Italy and Spain and spanned both the acute and convalescent phases of COVID-19. Subjects who had been exposed to COVID-19, were actively infected with it, or had recovered from it provided the deeply sampled blood TCRbeta repertoires that made up the dataset. The prospective study material was composed of cDNA or gDNA derived from T cells, B-cell-depleted T cells, or PBMCs. Nearly every sample came with metadata listing a de-identified subject ID, COVID-19 status, age in years and sex. The samples were drawn from the first 160 participants of the ongoing ImmuneRACE study and from over a thousand subjects provided by 6 global collaborators. A freely available public database, intended as a resource for researchers studying the immune response to SARS-CoV-2, is where the repertoires were released. HLA class I and class II types, where available, came from metadata supplied by the sample provider rather than from assay-based typing.

The collaborating institutions used their own protocols to collect whole blood in K2EDTA tubes. For TCRbeta analysis, collaborators shipped samples in one of three forms: frozen whole blood, isolated PBMCs, or DNA extracted from either of those sample types. Overall results and qualifications from the work: The quantity of clinical and demographic metadata differed by source and by participant and was supplied without curation.

TCRbeta CDR3 regions were amplified from genomic DNA using the immunoSEQ Assay, a bias-controlled multiplex PCR. The study's processing was this. The number of nucleated cells in each sample was estimated from the amplification of reference gene primers within the assay. Sequence reads were collapsed and filtered to measure the absolute abundance of every unique TCRbeta CDR3 rearrangement. For each sample, productive Simpson clonality was calculated by taking the square root of Simpson's diversity index across productive rearrangements. As stored in TCRdb, this immuneACCESS dataset retains in-frame rearrangements with V and J assigned. A fraction of the clones does not appear; measured against another copy, unresolved V genes explain less than half of the discrepancy, and the remainder lacks a known reason. That table gives V, J and clone size, and the DNA gave D and trimming. For this sample the table gives over 120,000 clones, of which more than 85% were detected only once. Jointly, the top ten make up 2.5% to 3.5% of the sample.

Sequenced sample: peripheral blood. This receptor was identified in a man aged 60-69 years with active or convalescent COVID-19. Recombination linked TRBV4-3 to TRBJ2-7, with TRBD1 matching 9 junction bases. This receptor has the CDR3 CASSQELDRGYEQYF. At the DNA level, the sequence is TGCGCCAGCAGCCAAGAGTTGGACAGGGGATACGAGCAGTACTTC.